Listed below are T cell receptor beta chains from one sample, sequenced in a study of blood T cells in healthy people across ages. TCRdb independently ran MiXCR on the 5' RACE reads; one entry per CDR3 protein. The sample yields under 700,000 distinct CDR3 sequences, 24% seen once. The sample was also linked to a second study, of T cells of mothers and their children.

The sequencing input was blood. The receptors originated from a boy aged 5 to 17 in good health. Each CDR3 is given with its conserved first and last residue.

J,V,CDR3
TRBJ2-7,TRBV12-3/TRBV12-4,CASRRIGGSEQYF
TRBJ2-1,TRBV9,CASSRTSIGSYNEQFF
TRBJ2-1,TRBV18,CASSPADEQFF
TRBJ2-1,TRBV27,CASSLRGSNEQFF
TRBJ2-7,TRBV29-1,CSVLALTYEQYF
TRBJ2-7,TRBV6-2/TRBV6-3,CASRPHRGRGEQYF
TRBJ2-7,TRBV14,CASSPGSGVLDEQYF
TRBJ2-7,TRBV4-3,CASSPTGGGEQYF
TRBJ2-5,TRBV13,CASSFLAGEETQYF
TRBJ2-5,TRBV18,CASSPEMGISETQYF
TRBJ2-5,TRBV20-1,CSATLDGTGGETQYF